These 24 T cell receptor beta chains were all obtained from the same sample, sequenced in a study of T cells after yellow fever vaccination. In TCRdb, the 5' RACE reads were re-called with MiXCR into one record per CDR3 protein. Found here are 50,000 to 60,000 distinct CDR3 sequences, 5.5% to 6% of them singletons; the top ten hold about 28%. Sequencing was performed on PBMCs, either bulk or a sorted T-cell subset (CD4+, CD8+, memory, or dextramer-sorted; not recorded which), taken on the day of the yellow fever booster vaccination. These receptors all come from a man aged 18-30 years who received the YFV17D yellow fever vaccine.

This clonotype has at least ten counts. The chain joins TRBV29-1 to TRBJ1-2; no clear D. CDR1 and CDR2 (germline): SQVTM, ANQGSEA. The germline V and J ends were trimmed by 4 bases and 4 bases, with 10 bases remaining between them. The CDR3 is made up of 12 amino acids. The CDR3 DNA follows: TGCAGCGTTGCGGGCCGGAGCTATGGCTACACCTTC. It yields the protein CSVAGRSYGYTF.

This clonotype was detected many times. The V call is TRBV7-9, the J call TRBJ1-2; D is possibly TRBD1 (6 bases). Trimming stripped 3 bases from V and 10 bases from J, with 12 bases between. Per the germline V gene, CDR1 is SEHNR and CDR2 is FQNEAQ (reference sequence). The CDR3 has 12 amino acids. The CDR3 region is CASSFGQSAYTF. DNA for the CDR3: TGTGCCAGCAGCTTTGGACAGTCGGCCTACACCTTC.

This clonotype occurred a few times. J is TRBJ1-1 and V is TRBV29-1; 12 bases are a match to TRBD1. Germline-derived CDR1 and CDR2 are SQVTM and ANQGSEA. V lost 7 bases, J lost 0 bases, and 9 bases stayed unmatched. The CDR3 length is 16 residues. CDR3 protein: CSAEGGQGAMNTEAFF. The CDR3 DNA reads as TGCAGCGCCGAGGGGGGACAGGGGGCAATGAACACTGAAGCTTTCTTT.

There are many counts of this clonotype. The CDR3 bases are TGTGCCAGCAGTTCCCGAGAGGGGGCTTGGTATGGCTACACCTTC. This codes for CASSSREGAWYGYTF. This chain joins TRBV6-5 and TRBJ1-2; 7 positions match TRBD1. J was trimmed by 5 bases and V by 4 bases; bases with no gene match: 10. The CDR3 covers 15 residues. Germline V gene sequence: CDR1 MNHEY, CDR2 SVGAGI.

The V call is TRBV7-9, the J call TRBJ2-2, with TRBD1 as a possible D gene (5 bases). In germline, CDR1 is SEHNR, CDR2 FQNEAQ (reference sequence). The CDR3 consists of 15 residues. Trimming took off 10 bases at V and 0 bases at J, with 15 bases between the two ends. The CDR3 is CATTLDISNTGELFF. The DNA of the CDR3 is TGTGCCACTACTCTGGACATCTCGAACACCGGGGAGCTGTTTTTT.

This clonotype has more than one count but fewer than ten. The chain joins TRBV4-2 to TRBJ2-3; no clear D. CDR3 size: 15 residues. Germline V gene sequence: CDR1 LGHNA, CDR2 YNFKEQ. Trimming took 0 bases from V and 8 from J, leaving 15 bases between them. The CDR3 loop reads CASSQEGHAMFTQYF. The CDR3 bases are TGTGCCAGCAGCCAAGAGGGTCACGCCATGTTTACGCAGTATTTT.

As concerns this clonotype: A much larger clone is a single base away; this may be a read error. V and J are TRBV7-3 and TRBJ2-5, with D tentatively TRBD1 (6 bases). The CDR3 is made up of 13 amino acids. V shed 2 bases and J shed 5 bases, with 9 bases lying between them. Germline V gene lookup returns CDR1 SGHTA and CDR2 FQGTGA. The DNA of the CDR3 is TGTGCCAGCAGCTTATGGGGACACGAGACCCAGTACTTC. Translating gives CASSLWGHETQYF.

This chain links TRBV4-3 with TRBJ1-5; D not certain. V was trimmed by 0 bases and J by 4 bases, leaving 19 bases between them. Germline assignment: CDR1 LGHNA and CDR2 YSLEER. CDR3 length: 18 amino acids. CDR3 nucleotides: TGCGCCAGCAGCCAAGAAAGTATTACAGTCAGGCAGAATCAGCCCCAGCATTTT. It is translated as CASSQESITVRQNQPQHF.

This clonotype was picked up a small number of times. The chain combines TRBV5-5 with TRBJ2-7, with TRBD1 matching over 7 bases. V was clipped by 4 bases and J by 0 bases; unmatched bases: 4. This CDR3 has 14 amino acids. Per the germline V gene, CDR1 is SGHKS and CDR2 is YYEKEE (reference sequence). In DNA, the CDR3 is TGTGCCAGCAGCGACGGACAGGTCTCCTACGAGCAGTACTTC. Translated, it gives CASSDGQVSYEQYF.

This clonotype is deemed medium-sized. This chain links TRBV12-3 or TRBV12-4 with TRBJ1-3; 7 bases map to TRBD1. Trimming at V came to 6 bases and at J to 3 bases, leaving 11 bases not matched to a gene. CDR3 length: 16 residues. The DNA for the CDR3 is TGTGCCAGCAGGGGATTTAGACAGGGTGGTGGAAACACCATATATTTT. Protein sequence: CASRGFRQGGGNTIYF.

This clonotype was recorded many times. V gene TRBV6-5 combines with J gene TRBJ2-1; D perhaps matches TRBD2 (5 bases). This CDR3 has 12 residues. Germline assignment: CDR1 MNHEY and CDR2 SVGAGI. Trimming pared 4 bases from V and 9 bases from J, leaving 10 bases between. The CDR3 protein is CASSSGTGEQFF. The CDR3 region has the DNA TGTGCCAGCAGTTCGGGAACTGGTGAGCAGTTCTTC.

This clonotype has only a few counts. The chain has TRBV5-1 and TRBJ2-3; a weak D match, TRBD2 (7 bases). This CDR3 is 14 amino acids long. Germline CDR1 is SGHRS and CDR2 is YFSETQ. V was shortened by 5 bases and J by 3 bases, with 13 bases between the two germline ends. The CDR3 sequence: CASRGGGRTDTQYF. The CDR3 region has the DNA TGCGCCAGCAGGGGGGGGGGCCGAACAGATACGCAGTATTTT.

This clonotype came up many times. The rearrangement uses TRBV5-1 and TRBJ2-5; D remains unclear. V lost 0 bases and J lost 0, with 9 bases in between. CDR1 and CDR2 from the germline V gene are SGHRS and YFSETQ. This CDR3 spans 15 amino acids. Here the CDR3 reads CASSLVAGDQETQYF. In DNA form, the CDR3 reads TGCGCCAGCAGCTTGGTGGCAGGAGACCAAGAGACCCAGTACTTC. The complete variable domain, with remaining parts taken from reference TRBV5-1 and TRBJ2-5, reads KAGVTQTPRYLIKTRGQQVTLSCSPISGHRSVSWYQQTPGQGLQFLFEYFSETQRNKGNFPGRFSGRQFSNSRSEMNVSTLELGDSALYLCASSLVAGDQETQYFGPGTRLLVL.

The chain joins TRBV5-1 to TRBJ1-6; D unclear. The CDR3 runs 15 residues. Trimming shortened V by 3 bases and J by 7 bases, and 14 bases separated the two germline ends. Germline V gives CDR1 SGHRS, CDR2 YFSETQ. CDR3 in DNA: TGCGCCAGCAGCTCTGAAAGGGCTTCGAATTCACCCCTCCACTTT. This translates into CASSSERASNSPLHF.

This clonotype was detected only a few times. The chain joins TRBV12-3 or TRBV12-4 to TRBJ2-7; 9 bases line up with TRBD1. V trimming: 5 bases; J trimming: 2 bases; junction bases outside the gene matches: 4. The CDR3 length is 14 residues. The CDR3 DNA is TGTGCCAGCAGTCCTAGACAGGGGGCCTACGAGCAGTACGTC. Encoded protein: CASSPRQGAYEQYV.

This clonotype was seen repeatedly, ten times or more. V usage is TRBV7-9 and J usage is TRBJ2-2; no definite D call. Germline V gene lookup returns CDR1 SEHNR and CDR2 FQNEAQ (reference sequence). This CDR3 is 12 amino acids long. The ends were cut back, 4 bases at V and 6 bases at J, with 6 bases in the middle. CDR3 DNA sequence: TGTGCCAGCAGCTATCACCCCGGGGAGCTGTTTTTT. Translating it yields CASSYHPGELFF.

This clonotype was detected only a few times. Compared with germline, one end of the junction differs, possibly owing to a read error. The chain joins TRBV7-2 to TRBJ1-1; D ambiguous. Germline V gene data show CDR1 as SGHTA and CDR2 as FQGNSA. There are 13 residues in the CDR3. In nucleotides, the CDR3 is TGTGCCAGCAGCTTCCGTCTGAATACTGAAGCTTTCTTT. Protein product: CASSFRLNTEAFF.

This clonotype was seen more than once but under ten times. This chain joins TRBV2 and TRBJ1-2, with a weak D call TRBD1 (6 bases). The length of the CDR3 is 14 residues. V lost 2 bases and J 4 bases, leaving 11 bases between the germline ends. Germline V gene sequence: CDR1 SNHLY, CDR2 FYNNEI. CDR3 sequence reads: CASSEPGGTYGYTF. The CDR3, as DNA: TGTGCCAGCAGTGAACCTGGGGGCACCTATGGCTACACCTTC.

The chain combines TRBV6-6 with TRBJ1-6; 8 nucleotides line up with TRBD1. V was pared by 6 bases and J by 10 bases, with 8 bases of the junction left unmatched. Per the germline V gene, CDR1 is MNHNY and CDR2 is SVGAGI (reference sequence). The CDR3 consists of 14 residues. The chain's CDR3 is CASSPQGDFSPLHF. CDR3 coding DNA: TGTGCCAGCAGCCCACAGGGGGATTTCTCACCCCTCCACTTT.

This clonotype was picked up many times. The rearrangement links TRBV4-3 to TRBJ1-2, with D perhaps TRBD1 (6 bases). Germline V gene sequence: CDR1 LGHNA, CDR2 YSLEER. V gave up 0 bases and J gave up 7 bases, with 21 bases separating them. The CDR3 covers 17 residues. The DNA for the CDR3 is TGCGCCAGCAGCCAAGATGGGGCAGGGGCTCTCTTCTCTGGCTACACCTTC. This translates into CASSQDGAGALFSGYTF.

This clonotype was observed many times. In DNA, the CDR3 is TGTGCCAGCAGCTTAGAACAGGGCCCCGGGGAGCTGTTTTTT. This sequence encodes CASSLEQGPGELFF. This chain uses TRBV7-9 with TRBJ2-2; possible D gene TRBD1, 6 bases. This CDR3 contains 14 residues. Looked up from germline, CDR1 is SEHNR and CDR2 is FQNEAQ (reference sequence). V gave up 1 base and J gave up 6 bases, with 9 bases separating them.

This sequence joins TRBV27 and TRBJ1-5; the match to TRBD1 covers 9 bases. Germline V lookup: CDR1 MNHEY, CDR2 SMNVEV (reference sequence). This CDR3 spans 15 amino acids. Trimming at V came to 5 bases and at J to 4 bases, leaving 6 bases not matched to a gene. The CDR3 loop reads CASSPAGTGNQPQHF. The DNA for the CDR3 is TGTGCCAGCAGTCCAGCGGGGACAGGGAATCAGCCCCAGCATTTT.

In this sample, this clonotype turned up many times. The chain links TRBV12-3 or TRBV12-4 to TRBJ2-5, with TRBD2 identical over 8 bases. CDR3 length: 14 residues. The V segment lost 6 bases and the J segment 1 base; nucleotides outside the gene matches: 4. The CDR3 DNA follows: TGTGCCAGCAGCTTAACTAGCGGCCAAGAGACCCAGTACTTC. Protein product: CASSLTSGQETQYF.

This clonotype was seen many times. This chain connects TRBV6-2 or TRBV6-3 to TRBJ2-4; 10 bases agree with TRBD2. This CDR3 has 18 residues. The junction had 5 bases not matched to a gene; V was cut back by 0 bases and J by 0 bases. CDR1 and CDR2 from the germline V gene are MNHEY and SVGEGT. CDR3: CASSYSASGGLAKNIQYF. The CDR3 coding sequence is TGTGCCAGCAGTTACTCGGCTAGCGGGGGACTAGCCAAAAACATTCAGTACTTC.